This note documents a single T cell receptor beta chain sequence. This record belongs to a study of blood T cell repertoires in COVID-19. Looking at the study overall: Some COVID-19 samples were acute and others convalescent; all came from the United States, Italy and Spain.

Libraries were prepared by immunoSEQ multiplex PCR; TCRdb keeps only in-frame clonotypes and omits some of them. The sample records over 300,000 clones, roughly 89% being singletons. V was cut by 1 base and J by 5 bases, with 12 bases left in between. Germline-derived CDR1 and CDR2 are SGHRS and YFSETQ. The CDR3 is 14 residues long. The clonotype originates from a man between 18 and 35 years old with active or convalescent COVID-19. The sequenced sample was peripheral blood. The rearrangement links TRBV5-1 to TRBJ1-1, with D perhaps matching TRBD1 (6 bases). CDR3 residues: CASSLRGMGTEAFF. The CDR3 DNA reads TGCGCCAGCAGCTTGAGGGGGATGGGAACTGAAGCTTTCTTT.